These 25 T cell receptor beta chains came from one sample sequenced in a study of beta chain features in type 1 diabetes. Expressed TCRB transcripts were sequenced, since all the RNA that had been isolated was reverse transcribed. Measured with immunoSEQ multiplex PCR; TCRdb has only the in-frame clones, and not every one. The table includes about 260,000 clones, under 70% detected once. Sequenced material: naive CD4+ T cells from blood. All receptors derive from a man aged 25-45 years in good health.

This rearrangement joins TRBV30 to TRBJ1-6; the D is unclear. The CDR3 is 13 residues long. Germline lookup yields CDR1 GTSNPN and CDR2 SVGIG (reference sequence). Trimming took 1 base from V and 11 from J, leaving 12 bases between them. CDR3 amino acids: CAWSDSTRAPLHF. Here the CDR3 DNA reads TGTGCCTGGAGTGACTCCACGAGGGCACCCCTCCACTTT.

This clone appeared a few times. The chain carries TRBV29-1 and TRBJ1-2, with 7 bases fitting TRBD1. The CDR3 contains 11 residues. The V gene's germline CDR1 is SQVTM and CDR2 ANQGSEA. After removal of 8 bases from V and 4 bases from J, the junction contained 4 bases not matched to a gene. For the CDR3, the DNA is TGCAGCACCGGGACAGTCTATGGCTACACCTTC. It specifies CSTGTVYGYTF. The variable domain in full, with the rest retrieved from reference TRBV29-1 and TRBJ1-2, is SAVISQKPSRDICQRGTSLTIQCQVDSQVTMMFWYRQQPGQSLTLIATANQGSEATYESGFVIDKFPISRPNLTFSTLTVSNMSPEDSSIYLCSTGTVYGYTFGSGTRLTVV.

This sequence joins TRBV9 and TRBJ2-5; 10 bases match TRBD2. The trim removed 4 bases at V and 3 bases at J, leaving 3 bases unmatched. Looked up from germline, CDR1 is SGDLS and CDR2 is YYNGEE. This CDR3 contains 14 residues. CDR3 residues: CASSTLAGEETQYF. DNA of the CDR3: TGTGCCAGCAGCACGCTAGCGGGAGAAGAGACCCAGTACTTC.

The CDR3 region is CARGTGTYNYGYTF. The CDR3 coding sequence is TGTGCCCGGGGGACCGGGACTTATAACTATGGCTACACCTTC. The chain combines TRBV30 with TRBJ1-2, with D maybe TRBD1 (5 bases). The germline V gene has CDR1 GTSNPN and CDR2 SVGIG (reference sequence). Trimming took off 8 bases at V and 1 base at J, with 17 bases between the two ends. This CDR3 spans 14 amino acids.

V usage is TRBV6-5 and J usage is TRBJ2-5; perhaps TRBD2 as D (6 bases). This CDR3 contains 14 residues. The germline V gene encodes CDR1 MNHEY and CDR2 SVGAGI. Trimming removed 2 bases from V and 5 bases from J, with 12 bases in between. CDR3 loop: CASSYGRDSETQYF. In nucleotides, the CDR3 is TGTGCCAGCAGTTACGGACGGGACTCGGAGACCCAGTACTTC.

This clone was counted between two and nine times. The gene calls are TRBV30 and TRBJ1-1, with 9 positions matching TRBD1. Germline V gene data show CDR1 as GTSNPN and CDR2 as SVGIG (reference sequence). The CDR3 contains 12 residues. J lost 1 base, V lost 8 bases, and 2 bases had no gene match. CDR3 amino acids: CAGDRENTEAFF. The CDR3 bases are TGTGCCGGGGACAGGGAGAACACTGAAGCTTTCTTT.

The chain links TRBV9 to TRBJ2-5; 7 positions match TRBD2. There are 16 residues in the CDR3. V lost 4 bases and J lost 3; bases outside the gene matches: 12. Germline values: CDR1 SGDLS, CDR2 YYNGEE. CDR3 in amino acids: CASSPSGGRGEETQYF. In DNA form, the CDR3 reads TGTGCCAGCAGCCCCTCCGGCGGGAGAGGGGAAGAGACCCAGTACTTC.

The CDR3 spells CSVEGGTGVETQYF. As DNA, the CDR3 is TGCAGCGTTGAAGGAGGGACAGGAGTAGAGACCCAGTACTTC. This rearrangement joins TRBV29-1 to TRBJ2-5, with 8 bases matching TRBD1. This CDR3 has 14 residues. Germline V gene lookup returns CDR1 SQVTM and CDR2 ANQGSEA. Trimming took 1 base from V and 4 from J; bases not matched to a gene: 5.

V usage is TRBV15 and J usage is TRBJ2-7; 10 bases are a match to TRBD2. Germline V CDR1 and CDR2: LNHNV, YYDKDF (reference sequence). The CDR3 length is 13 residues. CDR3 sequence: CAISGRVEYEQYF. The CDR3 DNA is TGTGCTATAAGCGGGAGGGTCGAGTACGAGCAGTACTTC.

As to this clone: Other DNA sequences in the same sample also yield this CDR3. The chain is built from TRBV30 and TRBJ1-5; perhaps TRBD1 as D (5 bases). V was pared by 1 base and J by 4 bases, with 8 bases between. CDR1 is GTSNPN, CDR2 SVGIG, per germline (reference sequence). The CDR3 spans 13 residues. The CDR3 spells CAWSGDLNQPQHF. The CDR3 nucleotides read TGTGCCTGGAGTGGGGACCTTAATCAGCCCCAGCATTTT.

This clone has just a few counts. The genes are TRBV23-1 and TRBJ2-7; the D is unclear. TRBV23-1 carries the ORF label, with uncertain function. Trimming stripped 6 bases from V and 5 bases from J, with 2 bases between. CDR3 length equals 9 residues. CDR3 DNA: TGCGCCAGCAGCGACGAGCAGTACTTC. Encoded protein: CASSDEQYF.

This chain connects TRBV18 to TRBJ2-7, with TRBD2 matching 12 bases. CDR1 and CDR2 from the germline V gene are KGHSH and LQKENI. V trimming: 2 bases; J trimming: 5 bases; junction bases outside the gene matches: 7. The CDR3 length is 16 residues. CDR3 in amino acids: CASSPVITSGRNEQYF. Here the CDR3 DNA reads TGTGCCAGCTCACCAGTCATAACTAGCGGGAGGAACGAGCAGTACTTC.

This clone showed up just a few times. The J gene is TRBJ1-2, the V gene TRBV6-5, with D possibly matching TRBD1 (5 bases). Between the trimmed V and J ends, which lost 6 bases and 4 bases, there was a span of 12 bases. The germline V gene has CDR1 MNHEY and CDR2 SVGAGI. The CDR3 totals 13 residues. CDR3 region: CASRPPGTYGYTF. DNA of the CDR3: TGTGCCAGCAGACCGCCCGGGACCTATGGCTACACCTTC.

This clone showed up just a few times. This chain links TRBV30 with TRBJ2-1; tentatively, D is TRBD2 (6 bases). Germline V gene data show CDR1 as GTSNPN and CDR2 as SVGIG (reference sequence). There are 12 residues in the CDR3. V was shortened by 3 bases and J by 16 bases, with 19 bases between the two germline ends. The CDR3 DNA is TGTGCCTGGAGACCTACGGGACTTCCTCAATTCTTC. This translates into CAWRPTGLPQFF. Full variable domain (remainder filled in from reference TRBV30 and TRBJ2-1): SQTIHQWPATLVQPVGSPLSLECTVEGTSNPNLYWYRQAAGRGLQLLFYSVGIGQISSEVPQNLSASRPQDRQFILSSKKLLLSDSGFYLCAWRPTGLPQFFGPGTRLTVL.

A few counts support this clone. The chain uses TRBV2 and TRBJ2-3; 12 bases align to TRBD2. J lost 5 bases, V lost 6 bases, and 0 bases had no gene match. CDR1 is SNHLY and CDR2 is FYNNEI in the germline V gene. The length of the CDR3 is 13 residues. CDR3 amino acids: CASRGLAGDTQYF. The CDR3 region has the DNA TGTGCCAGCAGGGGACTAGCGGGAGATACGCAGTATTTT. The entire variable domain, with the rest obtained from reference TRBV2 and TRBJ2-3, is as follows: EPEVTQTPSHQVTQMGQEVILRCVPISNHLYFYWYRQILGQKVEFLVSFYNNEISEKSEIFDDQFSVERPDGSNFTLKIRSTKLEDSAMYFCASRGLAGDTQYFGPGTRLTVL.

This chain links TRBV7-9 with TRBJ2-5; a weak D match, TRBD1 (5 bases). V was trimmed by 1 base and J by 2 bases, leaving 11 bases between them. The germline CDR1 and CDR2 sequences are SEHNR and FQNEAQ (reference sequence). CDR3 size: 15 residues. This chain's CDR3 is CASSLVGDRQETQYF. The CDR3 bases are TGTGCCAGCAGCTTAGTAGGCGACAGACAAGAGACCCAGTACTTC.

This chain joins TRBV13 and TRBJ1-1; D not resolved. Trimming stripped 2 bases from V and 6 bases from J, with 4 bases between. CDR3 length: 11 amino acids. Germline CDR1 PRHDT, CDR2 FYEKMQ (reference sequence). The CDR3 sequence is CASSLTSEAFF. The CDR3 nucleotides are TGTGCCAGCAGCTTAACCTCTGAAGCTTTCTTT.

The chain couples TRBV5-1 to TRBJ2-1; D is uncertain. With 5 bases removed from V and 0 bases from J, the gap between germline ends came to 15 bases. The CDR3 has 16 amino acids. Germline V gene data show CDR1 as SGHRS and CDR2 as YFSETQ. The CDR3 DNA follows: TGCGCCAGCAGTTTCCAACAGCAAAGCTCCTACAATGAGCAGTTCTTC. It codes for CASSFQQQSSYNEQFF.

In regard to this clone: Other DNA sequences in this specimen translate into the identical CDR3. The chain joins TRBV25-1 to TRBJ2-5; tentatively, D is TRBD1 or TRBD2 (5 bases each). V was cut by 5 bases and J by 1 base, with 17 bases left in between. The CDR3 is 16 amino acids. The germline V gene has CDR1 MGHDK and CDR2 SYGVNS. The CDR3 sequence is CASSSLRGGAQETQYF. The CDR3 DNA follows: TGTGCCAGCAGTTCCCTACGGGGCGGCGCCCAAGAGACCCAGTACTTC.

The V gene is TRBV11-2, the J gene TRBJ2-5, with 13 bases that match TRBD2. Germline V gene data show CDR1 as SGHAT and CDR2 as FQNNGV. The CDR3 is 15 amino acids. Germline trimming cut 6 bases from V and 0 bases from J; bases unmatched to any gene: 1. CDR3 sequence reads: CASRTSGRHQETQYF. The DNA for the CDR3 is TGTGCCAGCAGGACTAGCGGGAGGCACCAAGAGACCCAGTACTTC.

The V call is TRBV4-1, the J call TRBJ1-2, with no clear D. There are 12 residues in the CDR3. CDR1 is MGHRA, CDR2 YSYEKL, per germline. Trimming took off 1 base at V and 4 bases at J, with 4 bases between the two ends. The CDR3 region is CASSQGPYGYTF. In DNA, the CDR3 is TGCGCCAGCAGCCAAGGGCCCTATGGCTACACCTTC.

This chain connects TRBV28 to TRBJ2-4, with TRBD1 matching 10 bases. CDR3 length: 15 residues. With 8 bases clipped from V and 2 bases from J, the junction kept 6 bases outside the gene matches. From germline, CDR1 is MDHEN and CDR2 SYDVKM. CDR3 nucleotide sequence: TGTGCCAGCCTTGAGACAGGGGGCACCAAAAACATTCAGTACTTC. This encodes CASLETGGTKNIQYF.

This rearrangement joins TRBV20-1 to TRBJ1-1; tentative D call: TRBD1 (5 bases). The germline V gene has CDR1 DFQATT and CDR2 SNEGSKA (reference sequence). The CDR3 contains 11 residues. Deletions cut 7 bases from V and 7 bases from J, with 13 bases between. The CDR3 loop reads CSVARGGEAFF. In DNA, the CDR3 is TGCAGTGTGGCCCGCGGGGGTGAAGCTTTCTTT.

The V gene is TRBV4-2, the J gene TRBJ2-3; weak D call: TRBD2 (7 bases). CDR1 LGHNA and CDR2 YNFKEQ come from the germline V gene. The CDR3 length is 16 residues. Trimming left V 0 bases short and J 1 base short, with 11 bases between. For the CDR3, the DNA is TGTGCCAGCAGCCAAGATGGGGGGGCTGGCACAGATACGCAGTATTTT. Translated: CASSQDGGAGTDTQYF.

This clone appeared a single time. The chain couples TRBV4-3 to TRBJ2-3; TRBD1 is a possible D gene (6 bases). Germline V CDR1 and CDR2: LGHNA, YSLEER. The ends were cut back, 3 bases at V and 3 bases at J, with 16 bases in the middle. CDR3 length: 16 amino acids. The CDR3 is CASSQDRQVSTDTQYF. In DNA form, the CDR3 reads TGCGCCAGCAGCCAGGACCGACAGGTTTCAACAGATACGCAGTATTTT.